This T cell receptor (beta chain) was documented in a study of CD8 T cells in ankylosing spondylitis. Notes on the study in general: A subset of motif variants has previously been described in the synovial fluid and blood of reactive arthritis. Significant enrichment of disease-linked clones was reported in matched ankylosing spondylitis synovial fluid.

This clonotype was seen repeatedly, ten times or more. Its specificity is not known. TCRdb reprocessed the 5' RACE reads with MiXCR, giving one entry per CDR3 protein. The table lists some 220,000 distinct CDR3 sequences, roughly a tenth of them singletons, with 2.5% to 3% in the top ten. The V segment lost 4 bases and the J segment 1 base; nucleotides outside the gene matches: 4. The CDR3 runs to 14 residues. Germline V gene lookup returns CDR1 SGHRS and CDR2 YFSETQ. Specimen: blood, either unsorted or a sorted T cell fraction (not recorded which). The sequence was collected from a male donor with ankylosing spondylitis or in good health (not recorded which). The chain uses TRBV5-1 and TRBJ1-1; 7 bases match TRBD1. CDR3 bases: TGCGCCAGCAGCATTTGGACAGGGAACACTGAAGCTTTCTTT. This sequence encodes CASSIWTGNTEAFF. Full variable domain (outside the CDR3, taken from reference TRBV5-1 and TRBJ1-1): KAGVTQTPRYLIKTRGQQVTLSCSPISGHRSVSWYQQTPGQGLQFLFEYFSETQRNKGNFPGRFSGRQFSNSRSEMNVSTLELGDSALYLCASSIWTGNTEAFFGQGTRLTVV.